Listed below are T cell receptor beta chains from one sample, sequenced in a study of shared clonotypes between healthy human individuals. Using immunoSEQ multiplex PCR, the repertoire was profiled, and TCRdb retains in-frame clones only, with some absent. The sample shows around 2,000,000 clones, 85% to 95% of them seen only once. Sequencing was done on a sample of naive CD4+ T cells sorted from blood. The receptors were sampled from a man aged 18 to 29 in good health. Both conserved end residues are part of each CDR3. D genes are given only for firm matches. Clone size is not always given. Where it is, it says once, few, many or a class for expanded clones.

d_call clone_size j_call v_call cdr3_nt cdr3_aa
TRBD2 NA TRBJ2-3 TRBV5-4 TGTGCCAGCAGCCCTAGCGGGAGAGGGGATACGCAGTATTTT CASSPSGRGDTQYF
NA NA TRBJ1-4 TRBV6-5 TGTGCCAGCAGTTACAGTCTTCGGGAAAAACTGTTTTTT CASSYSLREKLFF
NA NA TRBJ2-2 TRBV6-1 TGTGCCAGCAGTGAAATGGCAGCGAACACCGGGGAGCTGTTTTTT CASSEMAANTGELFF
NA NA TRBJ2-7 TRBV2 TGTGCCAGCAGCCGACGAGGGGCTTTGGGTTACGAGCAGTACTTC CASSRRGALGYEQYF
TRBD2 NA TRBJ2-1 TRBV5-1 TGCGCCAGCAGCTCCCAGCCTAGCGGGAAAAATGAGCAGTTCTTC CASSSQPSGKNEQFF
NA NA TRBJ2-3 TRBV7-7 TGTGCTAGCAGCTTAGGTATCCGGGATACGCAGTATTTT CASSLGIRDTQYF
NA NA TRBJ2-7 TRBV6-5 TGTGCCATCAGTGAGGGACACCCCTACGAGCAGTACTTC CAISEGHPYEQYF
NA NA TRBJ2-3 TRBV30 TGTGCCTGGAGTGGACTTAGGCGGCCTCGCACAGATACGCAGTATTTT CAWSGLRRPRTDTQYF
NA NA TRBJ2-7 TRBV23-1 TGCGCCAGCACCTCGTGGCAGGGCAAACCCTACGAGCAGTACTTC CASTSWQGKPYEQYF
TRBD1 NA TRBJ1-2 TRBV7-9 TGTGCCAGCAGCTTATTCCCTCCGGACAGGGGGACTGGATATGGCTACACCTTC CASSLFPPDRGTGYGYTF
TRBD1 NA TRBJ2-3 TRBV10-3 TGTGCCATCAGTGAGGGACAGGCCTCACGTACGCAGTATTTT CAISEGQASRTQYF
TRBD2 NA TRBJ2-1 TRBV12-5 TGTGCTAGTGGTCTAAGACTAGCGGGAGCGGCCTACAATGAGCAGTTCTTC CASGLRLAGAAYNEQFF
NA NA TRBJ1-1 TRBV7-2 TGTGCCAGCAGCTTAGGGTCTCCGCAGGGTATGGACTTT CASSLGSPQGMDF
NA NA TRBJ1-1 TRBV7-9 TGTGCCAGCAGCCTCCCCCCCGAGAACGCTGAAGCTTTCTTT CASSLPPENAEAFF
NA NA TRBJ2-3 TRBV7-7 TGTGCTAGCAGCGTCGGACTTAGTAGCACAGATACGCAGTATTTT CASSVGLSSTDTQYF
TRBD1 NA TRBJ1-6 TRBV5-5 TGTGCCAGCAGCTTGCGGGACAGCAATTCACCCCTCCACTTT CASSLRDSNSPLHF
NA NA TRBJ1-2 TRBV7-2 TGTGCCAGCAGCCCGGGACCCTTGAGGGGCTACACCTTC CASSPGPLRGYTF
TRBD2 NA TRBJ2-5 TRBV2 TGTGCCACCCGGGAGGGACTAGCGGGGGGGCAAGAGACCCAGTACTTC CATREGLAGGQETQYF
NA once TRBJ2-7 TRBV28 TGTGCCAGCAGCAGAACCACTCCGAGTGGGGGCGGCTACGAGCAGTACTTC CASSRTTPSGGGYEQYF
NA NA TRBJ2-7 TRBV9 TGTGCCAGCAGCGTGGAGGAGCACGAGCAGTACTTC CASSVEEHEQYF
NA NA TRBJ1-2 TRBV14 TGTGCCAGCAGCCAACGCGGTTTGCGTAACTATGGCTACACCTTC CASSQRGLRNYGYTF
NA NA TRBJ1-5 TRBV4-1 TGCGCCAGCAGCCAAGAATGGTTGGGGAATCAGCCCCAGCATTTT CASSQEWLGNQPQHF
NA NA TRBJ2-7 TRBV29-1 TGCAGCGTAGGCTCGCTCCGCGGGTCCTACGAGCAGTACTTC CSVGSLRGSYEQYF
NA NA TRBJ1-4 TRBV6-6 TGTGCCAGCAGTCTAGGGGGGGAAAAACTGTTTTTT CASSLGGEKLFF
TRBD1 NA TRBJ1-2 TRBV5-1 TGCGCCAGCCAGGGGACAGGGGGCTCAAACTATGGCTACACCTTC CASQGTGGSNYGYTF
NA NA TRBJ2-1 TRBV6-1 TGTGCCAGCAGTGACCCCGGGATTGGGTACAATGAGCAGTTCTTC CASSDPGIGYNEQFF
TRBD2 NA TRBJ2-1 TRBV5-1 TGCGCCAGCAGCTTGGGGACTAGCGGGAGGACCTACAATGAGCAGTTCTTC CASSLGTSGRTYNEQFF
TRBD2 NA TRBJ2-1 TRBV6-1 TGTGCCAGCAGTGAGGCTAGCGGGTTTGGTGGTGAGCAGTTCTTC CASSEASGFGGEQFF
NA NA TRBJ2-5 TRBV5-1 TGCGCCAGCAGCTTGTCGCCGACTAGTGAGACCCAGTACTTC CASSLSPTSETQYF
NA NA TRBJ1-2 TRBV28 TGTGCCAGCTGGACAGCTAACTATGGCTACACCTTC CASWTANYGYTF
NA NA TRBJ1-1 TRBV18 TGTGCCAGCTCACCCGGGGGGGGGCAGAGCACTGAAGCTTTCTTT CASSPGGGQSTEAFF
NA NA TRBJ1-1 TRBV5-6 TGTGCCAGCAGCTTAGGCCCGGGCACCAACACTGAAGCTTTCTTT CASSLGPGTNTEAFF
NA NA TRBJ2-7 TRBV21-1 NA CASSKTVGRGTYEQYF
NA NA TRBJ2-3 TRBV7-8 TGTGCCAGCAGCTCCCCGGGAGCGCTAGGGGATACGCAGTATTTT CASSSPGALGDTQYF
TRBD1 once TRBJ1-1 TRBV9 TGTGCCAGCAGCACTACAGGGGCGGCCACTGAAGCTTTCTTT CASSTTGAATEAFF
NA NA TRBJ1-4 TRBV4-3 TGCGCCAGCAGCCAAACGTGGCCCAGCGGTGAAAAACTGTTTTTT CASSQTWPSGEKLFF
NA few TRBJ1-1 TRBV9 TGTGCCAGCAGCGTAGGGGCGAACACTGAAGCTTTCTTT CASSVGANTEAFF
NA NA TRBJ1-2 TRBV5-1 TGCGCCAGCAGCCCTGCTCTGTGGGGGAATGGCTACACCTTC CASSPALWGNGYTF
NA NA TRBJ2-4 TRBV19 TGTGCCAGTAGACTGTGGGCTCAAGGTGACAAAAACATTCAGTACTTC CASRLWAQGDKNIQYF
NA few TRBJ1-1 TRBV30 TGTGCCTGGGAGATGAACACTGAAGCTTTCTTT CAWEMNTEAFF
NA NA TRBJ2-7 TRBV6-5 TGTGCCAGCAGGGGGTTGGACTTC CASRGLDF
NA NA TRBJ1-1 TRBV30 TGTGCCTGGAGTGGACAGAGGAACACTGAAGCTTTCTTT CAWSGQRNTEAFF
NA NA TRBJ1-1 TRBV2 TGTGCCGGTTCATGGGGGTTGAACACTGAAGCTTTCTTT CAGSWGLNTEAFF
NA NA TRBJ1-5 TRBV6-5 TGTGCCACCGCCGGGAGGAATAGCAATCAGCCCCAGCATTTT CATAGRNSNQPQHF
NA NA TRBJ1-4 TRBV28 TGTGCCAGCTCCGGGGCAGAAAAACTGTTTTTT CASSGAEKLFF
TRBD2 NA TRBJ2-1 TRBV5-6 TGTGCCAGCAGCTTGGAAACTTGGGGGGGACGTTACAATGAGCAGTTCTTC CASSLETWGGRYNEQFF
TRBD1 NA TRBJ1-5 TRBV7-9 TGTGCCAGCAGCTCGGCGGGACAGCTCCCTAATCAGCCCCAGCATTTT CASSSAGQLPNQPQHF
NA NA TRBJ2-1 TRBV18 TGTGCCAGCTCACCACCGGGGGGTAATGAGCAGTTCTTC CASSPPGGNEQFF
TRBD2 NA TRBJ2-2 TRBV11-2 TGTGCCAGCAGCCCTCTAGCGGGCAATGCGAACACCGGGGAGCTGTTTTTT CASSPLAGNANTGELFF
NA NA TRBJ1-4 TRBV4-3 TGCGCCAGCAGCCAGTCCACCCTCCCCCAGGGGACTAATGAAAAACTGTTTTTT CASSQSTLPQGTNEKLFF
NA NA TRBJ1-4 TRBV27 TGTGCCAGCACCTTCACACTAGGGCCAACTAATGAAAAACTGTTTTTT CASTFTLGPTNEKLFF
NA NA TRBJ2-7 TRBV5-1 TGCGCCAGCAGCTTCAAACAGGGCTACGAGCAGTACTTC CASSFKQGYEQYF
NA NA TRBJ1-2 TRBV5-6 TGTGCCAGCAGCCGTGTGGGCATATTCGGGGGCTACACCTTC CASSRVGIFGGYTF
NA NA TRBJ1-3 TRBV19 TGTGCCAGTAGTATAGGGGGGAGGACAACTGGAAACACCATATATTTT CASSIGGRTTGNTIYF
NA NA TRBJ2-5 TRBV6-5 TGTGCCACTCGGAGGCGTGAAGAGACCCAGTACTTC CATRRREETQYF
NA once TRBJ1-5 TRBV6-6 TGTGCCAGCAGACGCAGGGAGCAAGCACGGGGTCAGCCCCAGCATTTT CASRRREQARGQPQHF
NA NA TRBJ1-6 TRBV7-9 TGTGCCAGCAGCTTAGCCTCGACGACGAACAATTCACCCCTCCACTTT CASSLASTTNNSPLHF